This T cell receptor beta chain is from a study of PD-1 blockade in classical Hodgkin lymphoma (dated by TCRdb to 2020 to 2022). The study in broad terms: Nivolumab dosing was 3 mg/kg intravenously every 2 weeks, continuing until either disease progression or unacceptable toxicity. The study used CyTOF and TCR beta sequencing to define a peripheral blood immune signature of response to PD-1 blockade in classical Hodgkin lymphoma. The full study reports these points: The study was restricted to a single clinical trial cohort, and the causes of repertoire differences, possibly disease activity or prior therapy, were left undefined. Baseline TCR diversity was reported to be lower in newly diagnosed patients than in healthy donors and to be lower still in relapsed/refractory patients. A significant rise by C4D1 was seen in CD4+ but not CD8+ TCR diversity (p=0.0027 vs p=0.16), with the rise being most apparent in complete responders (p=0.02). Lower diversity was seen in patients whose nivolumab began less than 1 year after ASCT, and these patients were left out of later analyses so that immune reconstitution would not confound the results. Trial patients achieving complete response had baseline diversity similar to newly diagnosed patients, whereas partial responders and progressors had significantly lower diversity.

A word on this clone: Its antigen remains unidentified. Base qualities are not recorded, but no much larger clone differs from it by a single base.

What this sample's time point label stands for: cycle 2 day 1 (C2D1) of nivolumab. Every trial patient had relapsed following autologous stem cell transplantation, and prior brentuximab vedotin exposure was what differed among cohorts A, B and C. A total of more than 55 patients with relapsed/refractory classical Hodgkin lymphoma made up the trial cohort, and each patient's best overall response was complete response, partial response or progressive disease. Single-agent nivolumab was administered to trial patients in the multi-cohort phase II CheckMate 205 trial. An independent review committee assessed best overall response using the 2007 International Working Group response criteria. Trial PBMCs were collected just before the start of nivolumab (C1D1) and during therapy at cycle 2 day 1 and cycle 4 day 1. Peripheral blood was collected in 8 mL Vacutainer Cell Preparation Tubes, from which PBMCs were isolated by centrifugation and then cryopreserved.

CDR1 SQVTM and CDR2 ANQGSEA were looked up in the germline V gene. Taken from cysteine to phenylalanine, the CDR3 has 12 residues. Only the CDR3 region is kept as DNA, spanning 36 bases read in frame from base 1. V is shortened by 2 bases, J by 12 bases, and the region joining them spans 16 bases. The Qiagen DNeasy kit was used to extract genomic DNA both from unsorted PBMCs and from the negatively selected CD4+ and CD8+ fractions. Using primers that anneal to V and J segments, immunoSEQ multiplex PCR amplified the TCR beta CDR3 regions. A synthetic immune receptor repertoire was used to minimize amplification bias, and remaining bias was computationally removed after sequencing. In the paper's pipeline: Repertoire diversity was quantified as the Shannon entropy index using custom Python scripts. The unsorted, CD4+ and CD8+ repertoires were each analyzed separately, with the exception of combined analyses, where CD4+ and CD8+ sequences were merged in silico. Clonal expansion was defined as a frequency increase of at least 2-fold after treatment compared with C1D1, and clones undetected at baseline were assigned a pseudocount of 0.5. Clones with 0 or 1 copy at C1D1 were defined as singleton clones, while clones with 2 or more copies were defined as non-singleton clones. Clones expanded in unsorted samples were annotated as CD4+, CD8+ or unknown by matching protein sequences in sorted samples from the same patient. Wilcoxon tests on paired samples were used to test diversity changes from C1D1 to C4D1. Held by TCRdb, this immuneACCESS table contains in-frame sequences only and omits some clones. Under half of the omission traces to an unresolved V gene where checked; the cause of the rest is unknown. V and J calls and clone size are those listed in that table; D and trimming were worked out from the DNA. Within this sample are fewer than 45,000 clones, with about 86% of them counted one time only. About 6% of the sample belongs to the ten largest clones.

The receptor was derived from a human donor with classical Hodgkin lymphoma. The specimen comprised peripheral blood mononuclear cells (PBMCs), sampled before the second cycle of nivolumab. Rearrangement joined TRBV29-1 to TRBJ1-1; the D gene is perhaps TRBD1, on 6 matching bases. Read as DNA, the sequence is TGCAGCGTTGAAAGAGGGGGGATGGTGACTTTCTTT. The translation is CSVERGGMVTFF. With the rest looked up from the reference TRBV29-1 and TRBJ1-1 genes rather than sequenced, the full variable domain is SAVISQKPSRDICQRGTSLTIQCQVDSQVTMMFWYRQQPGQSLTLIATANQGSEATYESGFVIDKFPISRPNLTFSTLTVSNMSPEDSSIYLCSVERGGMVTFFGQGTRLTVV.